Listed below are T cell receptor beta chains from one sample, sequenced in a study of CD8+ T cells in alopecia areata. Sequencing used immunoSEQ multiplex PCR; TCRdb keeps in-frame clones, though not all of them. The repertoire holds around 160,000 clones, with roughly 60% as singletons. The sequencing here drew on CD4+ T cells sorted from blood, taken at week 24, from a patient treated with tofacitinib. These receptors originate from a human donor with alopecia areata. The CDR3 runs from the conserved cysteine through the conserved F or W. The order of the fields is V gene, D gene, J gene, clone size, CDR3 length, CDR3 DNA, CDR3 protein. D genes are given only for firm matches. Clone size appears in some rows only: once, few, many, or a class for an expanded clone.

v_call: TRBV19; d_call: .; j_call: TRBJ2-7; clone_size: few; cdr3_length: 14; cdr3_nt: TGTGCCAGTAGTATATCGGGACACATCAACGAGCAGTACTTC; cdr3_aa: CASSISGHINEQYF
v_call: TRBV30; d_call: .; j_call: TRBJ1-1; clone_size: .; cdr3_length: 10; cdr3_nt: TGTGCCTCAAAATTGGCTGAAGCTTTCTTT; cdr3_aa: CASKLAEAFF
v_call: TRBV29-1; d_call: .; j_call: TRBJ1-2; clone_size: .; cdr3_length: 11; cdr3_nt: TGCTCGACAGGAGCTAACTATGGCTACACCTTC; cdr3_aa: CSTGANYGYTF
v_call: TRBV7-9; d_call: .; j_call: TRBJ2-3; clone_size: .; cdr3_length: 10; cdr3_nt: TGTGCCAGCCGGAGAGATACGCAGTATTTT; cdr3_aa: CASRRDTQYF
v_call: TRBV5-1; d_call: .; j_call: TRBJ2-7; clone_size: .; cdr3_length: 15; cdr3_nt: TGCGCCAGCTCCTCAACCGGGACGGAGGCTTACGAGCAGTACTTC; cdr3_aa: CASSSTGTEAYEQYF
v_call: TRBV6-4; d_call: .; j_call: TRBJ1-1; clone_size: .; cdr3_length: 13; cdr3_nt: TGTGCCAGCAGGGAGCAACCGAACACTGAAGCTTTCTTT; cdr3_aa: CASREQPNTEAFF
v_call: TRBV29-1; d_call: .; j_call: TRBJ1-1; clone_size: .; cdr3_length: 14; cdr3_nt: TGCAGCGTTGAGAGTCGGACGGGGGAGGCTGAAGCTTTCTTT; cdr3_aa: CSVESRTGEAEAFF
v_call: TRBV13; d_call: TRBD2; j_call: TRBJ2-4; clone_size: .; cdr3_length: 13; cdr3_nt: TGTGCCAGCAAAACGCGGGGGGTCAACATTCAGTACTTC; cdr3_aa: CASKTRGVNIQYF
v_call: TRBV2; d_call: .; j_call: TRBJ2-2; clone_size: once; cdr3_length: 14; cdr3_nt: TGTGCCAGCAAAGGGCGTGTGAACACCGGGGAGCTGTTTTTT; cdr3_aa: CASKGRVNTGELFF
v_call: TRBV19; d_call: .; j_call: TRBJ1-1; clone_size: .; cdr3_length: 15; cdr3_nt: TGTGCCAGTAGTATGGCCGAGGGCTTGGGCACTGAAGCTTTCTTT; cdr3_aa: CASSMAEGLGTEAFF
v_call: TRBV29-1; d_call: .; j_call: TRBJ1-2; clone_size: .; cdr3_length: 11; cdr3_nt: TGCAGCGTTGGTGGGTACCATGGCTACACCTTC; cdr3_aa: CSVGGYHGYTF
v_call: TRBV9; d_call: TRBD1; j_call: TRBJ2-5; clone_size: .; cdr3_length: 16; cdr3_nt: TGTGCCAGCAGCCCCAGACGGACAGGGGCACAAGAGACCCAGTACTTC; cdr3_aa: CASSPRRTGAQETQYF
v_call: TRBV4-2; d_call: TRBD1; j_call: TRBJ1-2; clone_size: .; cdr3_length: 14; cdr3_nt: TGTGCCAGCAGCCAAGAGGGACAGGGTAGCGGCTACACCTTC; cdr3_aa: CASSQEGQGSGYTF
v_call: TRBV29-1; d_call: TRBD1; j_call: TRBJ2-6; clone_size: few; cdr3_length: 16; cdr3_nt: TGCAGCGCCCAAAGGACAGGGCCCTCTGGGGCCAACGTCCTGACTTTC; cdr3_aa: CSAQRTGPSGANVLTF
v_call: TRBV27; d_call: .; j_call: TRBJ1-5; clone_size: .; cdr3_length: 13; cdr3_nt: TGTGCCAGCGGTGATAGGGAGAATCAGCCCCAGCATTTT; cdr3_aa: CASGDRENQPQHF
v_call: TRBV6-1; d_call: .; j_call: TRBJ2-1; clone_size: .; cdr3_length: 11; cdr3_nt: TGTGCCAGCAGAGAGGACAATGAGCAGTTCTTC; cdr3_aa: CASREDNEQFF
v_call: TRBV4-1; d_call: .; j_call: TRBJ1-6; clone_size: .; cdr3_length: 18; cdr3_nt: TGCGCCAGCAGCCAAGATAGAGGGCAGGGCTCCTATAATTCACCCCTCCACTTT; cdr3_aa: CASSQDRGQGSYNSPLHF
v_call: TRBV19; d_call: TRBD1; j_call: TRBJ2-7; clone_size: .; cdr3_length: 16; cdr3_nt: TGTGCCAGTAGTCCGCGGACAGGGGGTATGGCATACGAGCAGTACTTC; cdr3_aa: CASSPRTGGMAYEQYF
v_call: TRBV30; d_call: .; j_call: TRBJ2-7; clone_size: .; cdr3_length: 11; cdr3_nt: TGTGCCTGGACCAGAACGAACGAGCAGTACTTC; cdr3_aa: CAWTRTNEQYF
v_call: TRBV30; d_call: .; j_call: TRBJ2-1; clone_size: once; cdr3_length: 13; cdr3_nt: TGTGCCTGGAGCGGGAACTCCTACAATGAGCAGTTCTTC; cdr3_aa: CAWSGNSYNEQFF
v_call: TRBV29-1; d_call: .; j_call: TRBJ2-7; clone_size: .; cdr3_length: 13; cdr3_nt: TGCAGCGTCCTAACACAGTTCTCCTACGAGCAGTACTTC; cdr3_aa: CSVLTQFSYEQYF
v_call: TRBV2; d_call: .; j_call: TRBJ1-5; clone_size: .; cdr3_length: 13; cdr3_nt: TGTGCCAGCACACCTGGGGGATATCAGCCCCAGCATTTT; cdr3_aa: CASTPGGYQPQHF
v_call: TRBV6-6; d_call: .; j_call: TRBJ2-5; clone_size: .; cdr3_length: 14; cdr3_nt: TGTGCCAGCAGTTACTCGTCGGGATTGGAGACCCAGTACTTC; cdr3_aa: CASSYSSGLETQYF
v_call: TRBV7-2; d_call: TRBD1; j_call: TRBJ1-2; clone_size: .; cdr3_length: 15; cdr3_nt: TGTGCCAGCAGCCCCCAGGGGGCTGAGAACTATGGCTACACCTTC; cdr3_aa: CASSPQGAENYGYTF
v_call: TRBV4-1; d_call: .; j_call: TRBJ2-2; clone_size: .; cdr3_length: 12; cdr3_nt: TGCGCCAGCACCGGGAACACCGGGGAGCTGTTTTTT; cdr3_aa: CASTGNTGELFF
v_call: TRBV30; d_call: .; j_call: TRBJ1-1; clone_size: .; cdr3_length: 12; cdr3_nt: TGTGCCTGGAGTCAGAGGAACACTGAAGCTTTCTTT; cdr3_aa: CAWSQRNTEAFF
v_call: TRBV30; d_call: .; j_call: TRBJ1-1; clone_size: once; cdr3_length: 13; cdr3_nt: TGTGCCTGGAGTGTAGGCCGTTACACTGAAGCTTTCTTT; cdr3_aa: CAWSVGRYTEAFF
v_call: TRBV6-1; d_call: .; j_call: TRBJ2-7; clone_size: .; cdr3_length: 15; cdr3_nt: TGTGCCAGCAGTGAAGACGGGGGTAGGTGGTACGAGCAGTACTTC; cdr3_aa: CASSEDGGRWYEQYF
v_call: TRBV7-8; d_call: TRBD2; j_call: TRBJ2-5; clone_size: .; cdr3_length: 15; cdr3_nt: TGTGCCAGCAGCTTAGGGGGACTAGCGGGGGAGACCCAGTACTTC; cdr3_aa: CASSLGGLAGETQYF
v_call: TRBV27; d_call: .; j_call: TRBJ1-6; clone_size: .; cdr3_length: 14; cdr3_nt: TGTGCCAGCAGTTTAGTCGAGAGGTCTTCACCCCTCCACTTT; cdr3_aa: CASSLVERSSPLHF
v_call: TRBV5-1; d_call: TRBD2; j_call: TRBJ2-7; clone_size: .; cdr3_length: 16; cdr3_nt: TGCGCCAGCAGCTTGAGAGGGACTAGCGGGGCAGGCGAGCAGTACTTC; cdr3_aa: CASSLRGTSGAGEQYF
v_call: TRBV7-2; d_call: .; j_call: TRBJ1-1; clone_size: few; cdr3_length: 13; cdr3_nt: TGTGCCAGCAGCTTAAAGAGGGACACTGAAGCTTTCTTT; cdr3_aa: CASSLKRDTEAFF
v_call: TRBV20-1; d_call: .; j_call: TRBJ1-1; clone_size: .; cdr3_length: 11; cdr3_nt: TGCAGTGCTAGACCATCGGTTGAAGCTTTCTTT; cdr3_aa: CSARPSVEAFF
v_call: TRBV30; d_call: .; j_call: TRBJ1-2; clone_size: .; cdr3_length: 16; cdr3_nt: TGTGCCTGGAGTGTACAGACACCTCACCCTAACTATGGCTACACCTTC; cdr3_aa: CAWSVQTPHPNYGYTF
v_call: TRBV29-1; d_call: .; j_call: TRBJ1-2; clone_size: .; cdr3_length: 10; cdr3_nt: TGCAGCGTTGCCGCAGAGGGCTACACCTTC; cdr3_aa: CSVAAEGYTF
v_call: TRBV7-2; d_call: TRBD1; j_call: TRBJ1-1; clone_size: .; cdr3_length: 14; cdr3_nt: TGTGCCAGCAGCCCCTGGACAGGGAACACTGAAGCTTTCTTT; cdr3_aa: CASSPWTGNTEAFF
v_call: TRBV6-1; d_call: .; j_call: TRBJ2-7; clone_size: .; cdr3_length: 12; cdr3_nt: TGTGCCAGCACTCCCACCTCCTACGAGCAGTACTTC; cdr3_aa: CASTPTSYEQYF
v_call: TRBV29-1; d_call: TRBD2; j_call: TRBJ2-1; clone_size: .; cdr3_length: 12; cdr3_nt: TGCAGCGTGGGGGAGGGATGGAATGAGCAGTTCTTC; cdr3_aa: CSVGEGWNEQFF
v_call: TRBV7-6; d_call: .; j_call: TRBJ2-7; clone_size: few; cdr3_length: 16; cdr3_nt: TGTGCCAGCAGCTTAACGTCGGGGGTAGGTACCTACGAGCAGTACTTC; cdr3_aa: CASSLTSGVGTYEQYF
v_call: TRBV10-3; d_call: TRBD1; j_call: TRBJ2-5; clone_size: .; cdr3_length: 15; cdr3_nt: TGTGCCATCAGTGAGTCAGGGGGCGCCGAAGAGACCCAGTACTTC; cdr3_aa: CAISESGGAEETQYF
v_call: TRBV23-1; d_call: TRBD2; j_call: TRBJ2-3; clone_size: few; cdr3_length: 14; cdr3_nt: TGCGCCAGCAGTCAGCTAGCGGGGGTTGATACGCAGTATTTT; cdr3_aa: CASSQLAGVDTQYF
v_call: TRBV6-5; d_call: .; j_call: TRBJ1-4; clone_size: .; cdr3_length: 14; cdr3_nt: TGTGCCAGCAGAGAACAGGGCGGTGGTGAAAAACTGTTTTTT; cdr3_aa: CASREQGGGEKLFF
v_call: TRBV7-9; d_call: .; j_call: TRBJ2-3; clone_size: .; cdr3_length: 14; cdr3_nt: TGTGCCAGCAGCTTAGGGACAGCCACAGATACGCAGTATTTT; cdr3_aa: CASSLGTATDTQYF
v_call: TRBV30; d_call: TRBD1; j_call: TRBJ2-5; clone_size: .; cdr3_length: 13; cdr3_nt: TGTGCCTGGGAGGGACAGCATCAAGAGACCCAGTACTTC; cdr3_aa: CAWEGQHQETQYF
v_call: TRBV6-5; d_call: TRBD1; j_call: TRBJ1-5; clone_size: .; cdr3_length: 15; cdr3_nt: TGTGCCAGCAGTAAACAGGGGAACGGCAATCAGCCCCAGCATTTT; cdr3_aa: CASSKQGNGNQPQHF
v_call: TRBV15; d_call: .; j_call: TRBJ2-5; clone_size: few; cdr3_length: 12; cdr3_nt: TGTGCCACCAGCAGAGCGGGCGGGACCCAGTACTTC; cdr3_aa: CATSRAGGTQYF
v_call: TRBV11-2; d_call: .; j_call: TRBJ2-5; clone_size: .; cdr3_length: 15; cdr3_nt: TGTGCCAGCAGCTTTGGGGAGTCGTGGATTGAGACCCAGTACTTC; cdr3_aa: CASSFGESWIETQYF
v_call: TRBV5-1; d_call: .; j_call: TRBJ2-6; clone_size: .; cdr3_length: 14; cdr3_nt: TGCGCCAGCATGGGCCCAAGGGGGGCCAACGTCCTGACTTTC; cdr3_aa: CASMGPRGANVLTF
v_call: TRBV11-2; d_call: .; j_call: TRBJ2-2; clone_size: .; cdr3_length: 14; cdr3_nt: TGTGCCAGCAGCCGCACTAGCTACACCGGGGAGCTGTTTTTT; cdr3_aa: CASSRTSYTGELFF
v_call: TRBV5-1; d_call: .; j_call: TRBJ2-3; clone_size: .; cdr3_length: 14; cdr3_nt: TGCGCCAGCAGCCAGGACAGAGCCACAGATACGCAGTATTTT; cdr3_aa: CASSQDRATDTQYF
v_call: TRBV6-5; d_call: .; j_call: TRBJ2-1; clone_size: few; cdr3_length: 13; cdr3_nt: TGTGCCAGCAGTTACTCAGGGTATGGTGAGCAGTTCTTC; cdr3_aa: CASSYSGYGEQFF
v_call: TRBV9; d_call: .; j_call: TRBJ2-7; clone_size: few; cdr3_length: 16; cdr3_nt: TGTGCCAGCAGCGTAGCCCCAACGTCCGGGTCCTACGAGCAGTACTTC; cdr3_aa: CASSVAPTSGSYEQYF
v_call: TRBV29-1; d_call: .; j_call: TRBJ2-1; clone_size: few; cdr3_length: 13; cdr3_nt: TGCAGCGTTGAACTAACTATTAACAATGAGCAGTTCTTC; cdr3_aa: CSVELTINNEQFF
v_call: TRBV7-8; d_call: .; j_call: TRBJ1-5; clone_size: .; cdr3_length: 14; cdr3_nt: TGTGCCAGCAGCTTAATGGGTCGGGATCAGCCCCAGCATTTT; cdr3_aa: CASSLMGRDQPQHF
v_call: TRBV6-1; d_call: .; j_call: TRBJ1-1; clone_size: .; cdr3_length: 13; cdr3_nt: TGTGCCAGCATGCTGGACGGGAACACTGAAGCTTTCTTT; cdr3_aa: CASMLDGNTEAFF
v_call: TRBV7-9; d_call: .; j_call: TRBJ1-1; clone_size: .; cdr3_length: 15; cdr3_nt: TGTGCCAGCAGCTATTACGGGGGATTGAACACTGAAGCTTTCTTT; cdr3_aa: CASSYYGGLNTEAFF
v_call: TRBV30; d_call: TRBD2; j_call: TRBJ2-3; clone_size: .; cdr3_length: 15; cdr3_nt: TGTGCCTGGAGTCTCTGGGCGGGGGTCGGGGATACGCAGTATTTT; cdr3_aa: CAWSLWAGVGDTQYF